The 13 T cell receptor beta chains in this list originate from one sample, sequenced in a study of a mutant IDH1 vaccine in newly diagnosed glioma (dated by TCRdb to the early 2020s). The antigens of these receptors remain unknown. The intended sense of this specimen's time point label: week 11, during vaccination. Each vaccine dose, consisting of 300 ug of a 20-mer mutant IDH1 peptide in Montanide, was administered subcutaneously with topical imiquimod. The library came from the immunoSEQ multiplex PCR assay. The source is immuneACCESS, and TCRdb retained only in-frame sequences with V and J called. Part of the clones is not carried over; for the studies checked, unresolved V genes explain less than half of this, and the remainder is unexplained. In this sample the table shows 40,000 or so clones, 80% to 85% of which occur a single time. The ten largest account for under 2.5% of the sample. Material: PBMCs, obtained from a glioma patient whose treatment included an IDH1 peptide vaccine. Source of these receptors: a middle-aged man with glioma.

As regards this clone: Other nucleotide sequences in the sample specify the same CDR3. The gene calls are TRBV6-4 and TRBJ2-2, with D perhaps matching TRBD1 (5 bases). CDR3 length: 14 amino acids. In germline, CDR1 is MRHNA, CDR2 SNTAGT. The V gene lost 3 bases and the J gene lost 1 base, with 6 bases spanning the gap. The DNA of the CDR3 is TGTGCCAGCAGTGAGGGGCTGAACACCGGGGAGCTGTTTTTT. Translated: CASSEGLNTGELFF.

This clone is a singleton in its sample. The chain has TRBV6-5 and TRBJ2-3; TRBD1 aligns across 9 bases. Germline V gene lookup returns CDR1 MNHEY and CDR2 SVGAGI. The V and J ends lost 1 base and 6 bases, in that order; junction bases with no gene match: 5. The CDR3 length is 15 residues. Written as DNA, the CDR3 is TGTGCCAGCAGTTACTTAGGACAGGGGCCCGATACGCAGTATTTT. It translates to CASSYLGQGPDTQYF.

The chain uses TRBV27 and TRBJ1-5; D might be TRBD1 (6 bases). The germline V and J ends were trimmed by 6 bases and 2 bases, with 11 bases remaining between them. Germline V gene data show CDR1 as MNHEY and CDR2 as SMNVEV (reference sequence). CDR3 length equals 14 residues. The CDR3 DNA reads as TGTGCCAGCAGGATCAGGGGTGGCAATCAGCCCCAGCATTTT. Residues: CASRIRGGNQPQHF.

Only one count was recorded for this clone. The rearrangement uses TRBV7-2 and TRBJ2-7, with 9 bases that match TRBD2. Losses at the gene ends were 2 bases for V and 0 bases for J; bases not matched to a gene: 5. CDR1 SGHTA and CDR2 FQGNSA come from the germline V gene. This CDR3 region has 16 residues. In nucleotides, the CDR3 is TGTGCCAGCAGCTTATTTGGGACTAGCTACTCCTACGAGCAGTACTTC. This encodes CASSLFGTSYSYEQYF.

The V call is TRBV7-8, the J call TRBJ2-7; 8 nucleotides align to TRBD2. Germline trimming cut 7 bases from V and 1 base from J; bases unmatched to any gene: 9. This CDR3 is 15 amino acids long. The V gene's germline CDR1 is SGHVS and CDR2 FQNEAQ. CDR3 in DNA: TGTGCCAGCACCGATCGGGAGGGCGTATCCTACGAGCAGTACTTC. Its protein is CASTDREGVSYEQYF.

V is TRBV7-2 and J is TRBJ1-1; D not resolved. Trimming removed 3 bases from V and 4 bases from J, with 9 bases in between. Germline-derived CDR1 and CDR2 are SGHTA and FQGNSA. The CDR3 contains 13 residues. The DNA for the CDR3 is TGTGCCAGCAGCTTTAGCCCGCCCACTGAAGCTTTCTTT. Translating it yields CASSFSPPTEAFF.

The chain carries TRBV7-8 and TRBJ2-3; TRBD2 matches at 12 bases. The V segment lost 4 bases and the J segment 6 bases; nucleotides outside the gene matches: 5. Germline V CDR1 and CDR2: SGHVS, FQNEAQ. This CDR3 spans 15 amino acids. Here the CDR3 reads CASSSLAGGLDTQYF. The CDR3, as DNA: TGTGCCAGCAGCTCCCTAGCGGGAGGGCTGGATACGCAGTATTTT.

The chain recombines TRBV11-2 with TRBJ2-5; D perhaps matches TRBD1 (5 bases). The V end lost 5 bases, the J end lost 5 bases, and 15 bases lay between the germline ends. The CDR3 has 14 residues. Germline V gene sequence: CDR1 SGHAT, CDR2 FQNNGV. The DNA of the CDR3 is TGTGCCAGCAGCCGGACACACGTAGTGGAGACCCAGTACTTC. Protein product: CASSRTHVVETQYF.

The chain joins TRBV19 to TRBJ1-5, with D tentatively TRBD1 (6 bases). The V gene lost 5 bases and the J gene lost 5 bases, with 7 bases spanning the gap. Germline V gene data show CDR1 as LNHDA and CDR2 as SQIVND (reference sequence). The CDR3 has 12 residues. CDR3 in amino acids: CASSQGHQPQHF. The CDR3 coding sequence is TGTGCCAGTAGTCAGGGGCATCAGCCCCAGCATTTT.

The chain recombines TRBV5-4 with TRBJ1-2; tentatively, D is TRBD1 (6 bases). The CDR3 spans 14 residues. Trimming removed 5 bases from V and 2 bases from J, with 13 bases in between. Germline V gene lookup returns CDR1 SGHNT and CDR2 YYREEE (reference sequence). CDR3 region: CASSKQGSNYGYTF. As DNA, the CDR3 is TGTGCCAGCAGTAAACAGGGAAGCAACTATGGCTACACCTTC.

The chain employs TRBV10-3 and TRBJ2-3; the match to TRBD2 covers 8 bases. Trimming removed 4 bases from V and 3 bases from J; junction bases left unmatched: 6. The CDR3 spans 15 residues. The V gene's germline CDR1 is ENHRY and CDR2 SYGVKD. Here the CDR3 DNA reads TGTGCCATCAGTGTTAACGGGAGGGGGACAGATACGCAGTATTTT. It yields the protein CAISVNGRGTDTQYF.

This clone was seen more than once but under ten times. V gene TRBV6-5 combines with J gene TRBJ2-7, with a tentative D call TRBD1 (6 bases). Per germline, CDR1 MNHEY and CDR2 SVGAGI. V lost 5 bases to trimming and J lost 7 bases, with 18 bases between them. This CDR3 has 14 amino acids. The CDR3 region has the DNA TGTGCCAGCAGTGAAGACCGACAGGCGCCTGAGCAGTACTTC. It encodes CASSEDRQAPEQYF.

The chain combines TRBV4-1 with TRBJ1-2; D is unresolved. Germline-derived CDR1 and CDR2 are MGHRA and YSYEKL. Trimming took off 1 base at V and 3 bases at J, with 12 bases between the two ends. The CDR3 spans 15 residues. This chain's CDR3 is CASSQASGEYYGYTF. CDR3 in DNA: TGCGCCAGCAGCCAAGCAAGCGGGGAGTACTATGGCTACACCTTC.